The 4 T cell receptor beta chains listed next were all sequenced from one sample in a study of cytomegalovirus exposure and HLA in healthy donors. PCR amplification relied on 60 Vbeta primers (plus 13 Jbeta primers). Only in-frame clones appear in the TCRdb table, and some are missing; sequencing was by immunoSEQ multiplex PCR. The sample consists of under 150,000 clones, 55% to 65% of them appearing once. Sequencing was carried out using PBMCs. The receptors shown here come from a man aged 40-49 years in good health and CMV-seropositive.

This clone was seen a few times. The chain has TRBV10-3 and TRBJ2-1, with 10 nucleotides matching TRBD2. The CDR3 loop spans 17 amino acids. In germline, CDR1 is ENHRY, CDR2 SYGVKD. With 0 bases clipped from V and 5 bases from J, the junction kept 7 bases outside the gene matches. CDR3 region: CAISESAGLATNNEQFF. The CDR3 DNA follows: TGTGCCATCAGTGAGTCGGCGGGACTAGCGACAAACAATGAGCAGTTCTTC.

The CDR3 sequence is CASGQDRWATEAFF. In DNA form, the CDR3 reads TGCGCCAGCGGACAGGACAGGTGGGCCACTGAAGCTTTCTTT. The gene calls are TRBV5-1 and TRBJ1-1; 7 bases are shared with TRBD1. Germline-derived CDR1 and CDR2 are SGHRS and YFSETQ. Trimming removed 7 bases from V and 4 bases from J; junction bases left unmatched: 10. This CDR3 region has 14 residues.

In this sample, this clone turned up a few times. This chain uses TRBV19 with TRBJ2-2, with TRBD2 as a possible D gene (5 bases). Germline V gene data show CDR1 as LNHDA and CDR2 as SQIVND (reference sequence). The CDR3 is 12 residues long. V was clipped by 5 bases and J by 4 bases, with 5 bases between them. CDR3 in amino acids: CASSRGTGELFF. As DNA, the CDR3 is TGTGCCAGTAGTCGGGGCACCGGGGAGCTGTTTTTT.

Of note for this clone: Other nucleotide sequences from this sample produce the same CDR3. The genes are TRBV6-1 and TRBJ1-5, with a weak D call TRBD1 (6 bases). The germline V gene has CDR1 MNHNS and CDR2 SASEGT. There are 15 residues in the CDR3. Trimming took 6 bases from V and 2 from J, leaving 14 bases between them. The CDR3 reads CASSLIQGGNQPQHF. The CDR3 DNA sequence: TGTGCCAGCAGCCTAATACAGGGAGGCAATCAGCCCCAGCATTTT.